Listed below are T cell receptor beta chains from one sample, sequenced in a study of identical twins. MiXCR was run by TCRdb on the 5' RACE reads, yielding one entry per CDR3 protein. The sample includes around 250,000 distinct CDR3 sequences, more than 9.5% seen only once; the top ten take 3.5% to 5%. This sample also appeared in a second study, on yellow fever vaccine responses in identical twins.

Sequencing was done on a sample of memory (CD45RO+) T cells sorted from blood. Receptors were obtained from a young woman in good health. Each CDR3 is given with its conserved first and last residue. D genes are given only for firm matches. Clone size is given for some rows only: seen once, a few or many times, or a class if the clone is expanded.

v_gene: TRBV3-1; d_gene: TRBD2; j_gene: TRBJ2-3; abundance: -; CDR3aa: CASRSLAGDTDTQYF; CDR3nt: TGTGCCAGCAGGTCACTAGCGGGGGACACAGATACGCAGTATTTT
v_gene: TRBV5-1; d_gene: TRBD1; j_gene: TRBJ1-1; abundance: many; CDR3aa: CASSWKTGGKNTEAFF; CDR3nt: TGCGCCAGCAGCTGGAAGACAGGGGGGAAGAACACTGAAGCTTTCTTT
v_gene: TRBV7-2; d_gene: TRBD1; j_gene: TRBJ2-3; abundance: many; CDR3aa: CASSPPGPQGEKYF; CDR3nt: TGTGCCAGCAGCCCTCCGGGCCCTCAGGGGGAGAAGTATTTT
v_gene: TRBV12-3/TRBV12-4; d_gene: -; j_gene: TRBJ2-3; abundance: -; CDR3aa: CASSLAGVADTQYF; CDR3nt: TGTGCCAGCAGTTTAGCGGGAGTGGCGGATACGCAGTATTTT
v_gene: TRBV7-2; d_gene: -; j_gene: TRBJ1-3; abundance: -; CDR3aa: CASSLDGISTIYF; CDR3nt: TGTGCCAGCAGCTTAGACGGAATTAGCACCATATATTTT
v_gene: TRBV5-1; d_gene: -; j_gene: TRBJ1-1; abundance: few; CDR3aa: CASSLIGGVNTEAFF; CDR3nt: TGCGCCAGCAGCTTGATTGGAGGGGTGAACACTGAAGCTTTCTTT
v_gene: TRBV5-1; d_gene: -; j_gene: TRBJ2-7; abundance: -; CDR3aa: CASSLGGSRAFSYEQYF; CDR3nt: TGCGCCAGCAGCTTGGGAGGATCGCGGGCGTTCTCCTACGAGCAGTACTTC
v_gene: TRBV4-2; d_gene: -; j_gene: TRBJ2-7; abundance: -; CDR3aa: CASSPLRSSVYEQYF; CDR3nt: TGTGCCAGCAGCCCCCTGCGGAGCTCTGTCTACGAGCAGTACTTC
v_gene: TRBV5-1; d_gene: -; j_gene: TRBJ2-3; abundance: few; CDR3aa: CASSLGPGDTQYF; CDR3nt: TGCGCCAGCAGCTTGGGGCCTGGGGATACGCAGTATTTT
v_gene: TRBV6-5; d_gene: TRBD1; j_gene: TRBJ2-1; abundance: many; CDR3aa: CASSYDGTGMYNEQFF; CDR3nt: TGTGCCAGCAGTTATGATGGGACAGGGATGTACAATGAGCAGTTCTTC
v_gene: TRBV7-8; d_gene: -; j_gene: TRBJ2-1; abundance: -; CDR3aa: CASSLVGALHNEQFF; CDR3nt: TGTGCCAGCAGCTTAGTCGGCGCCCTTCACAATGAGCAGTTCTTC
v_gene: TRBV29-1; d_gene: -; j_gene: TRBJ1-1; abundance: many; CDR3aa: CSVLRQGKNTEAFF; CDR3nt: TGCAGCGTTCTTAGGCAGGGCAAGAACACTGAAGCTTTCTTT
v_gene: TRBV7-8; d_gene: -; j_gene: TRBJ2-7; abundance: few; CDR3aa: CASSRALAYEQYF; CDR3nt: TGTGCCAGCAGCCGGGCACTGGCCTACGAGCAGTACTTC
v_gene: TRBV7-9; d_gene: -; j_gene: TRBJ1-1; abundance: many; CDR3aa: CASSLVSFDTEAFF; CDR3nt: TGTGCCAGCAGCTTAGTCAGTTTTGACACTGAAGCTTTCTTT
v_gene: TRBV12-3/TRBV12-4; d_gene: -; j_gene: TRBJ2-3; abundance: many; CDR3aa: CASSFHGKGRTDTQYF; CDR3nt: TGTGCCAGCAGTTTTCATGGGAAGGGCCGAACAGATACGCAGTATTTT
v_gene: TRBV12-3/TRBV12-4; d_gene: -; j_gene: TRBJ2-2; abundance: many; CDR3aa: CASSSWGAGELFF; CDR3nt: TGTGCCAGCAGTTCGTGGGGAGCCGGGGAGCTGTTTTTT
v_gene: TRBV7-6; d_gene: -; j_gene: TRBJ2-1; abundance: few; CDR3aa: CASTPGSNEQFF; CDR3nt: TGTGCCAGCACCCCGGGGAGTAATGAGCAGTTCTTC
v_gene: TRBV30; d_gene: -; j_gene: TRBJ2-6; abundance: -; CDR3aa: CAWSEGGSGANVLTF; CDR3nt: TGTGCCTGGAGCGAAGGGGGCTCTGGGGCCAACGTCCTGACTTTC
v_gene: TRBV18; d_gene: TRBD1; j_gene: TRBJ2-7; abundance: few; CDR3aa: CASSRTGRPYEQYF; CDR3nt: TGTGCCAGCTCACGGACAGGGAGACCCTACGAGCAGTACTTC
v_gene: TRBV14; d_gene: -; j_gene: TRBJ1-6; abundance: few; CDR3aa: CASSQALSVPLHF; CDR3nt: TGTGCCAGCAGCCAAGCCCTCTCCGTCCCCCTCCACTTT
v_gene: TRBV6-2/TRBV6-3; d_gene: -; j_gene: TRBJ2-1; abundance: many; CDR3aa: CASSLHLYEQFF; CDR3nt: TGTGCCAGCAGTCTCCATTTATATGAGCAGTTCTTC
v_gene: TRBV6-2/TRBV6-3; d_gene: TRBD1; j_gene: TRBJ2-1; abundance: -; CDR3aa: CASRTGTGEYNEQFF; CDR3nt: TGTGCCAGCAGAACCGGGACAGGGGAATACAATGAGCAGTTCTTC
v_gene: TRBV4-2; d_gene: -; j_gene: TRBJ2-3; abundance: -; CDR3aa: CASSQQTSTDTQYF; CDR3nt: TGTGCCAGCAGCCAACAAACAAGCACAGATACGCAGTATTTT
v_gene: TRBV5-1; d_gene: -; j_gene: TRBJ2-7; abundance: many; CDR3aa: CASSFPGPQGEQYF; CDR3nt: TGCGCCAGCAGCTTTCCGGGACCCCAGGGAGAGCAGTACTTC
v_gene: TRBV2; d_gene: -; j_gene: TRBJ2-7; abundance: few; CDR3aa: CASKGGNSYEQYF; CDR3nt: TGTGCCAGCAAAGGCGGCAACTCCTACGAGCAGTACTTC
v_gene: TRBV6-5; d_gene: -; j_gene: TRBJ1-6; abundance: -; CDR3aa: CASSYLRQNSPLHF; CDR3nt: TGTGCCAGCAGTTACCTGAGGCAGAATTCACCCCTCCACTTT
v_gene: TRBV13; d_gene: -; j_gene: TRBJ2-4; abundance: few; CDR3aa: CASSPVTDPLAKNIQYF; CDR3nt: TGTGCCAGCAGCCCCGTCACGGACCCTCTAGCCAAAAACATTCAGTACTTC
v_gene: TRBV12-3/TRBV12-4; d_gene: -; j_gene: TRBJ2-7; abundance: -; CDR3aa: CASSLARAAEQYF; CDR3nt: TGTGCCAGCAGTTTGGCCAGGGCGGCCGAGCAGTACTTC
v_gene: TRBV12-3/TRBV12-4; d_gene: TRBD1; j_gene: TRBJ1-5; abundance: few; CDR3aa: CASRKTGVSNQPQHF; CDR3nt: TGTGCCAGCAGGAAGACAGGGGTCTCCAATCAGCCCCAGCATTTT
v_gene: TRBV7-9; d_gene: -; j_gene: TRBJ2-1; abundance: few; CDR3aa: CASSSIDSYNEQFF; CDR3nt: TGTGCCAGCAGCTCTATAGACTCCTACAATGAGCAGTTCTTC
v_gene: TRBV21-1; d_gene: -; j_gene: TRBJ2-5; abundance: few; CDR3aa: CASSSRAGPQETQYF; CDR3nt: TGTGCCAGCAGCTCTCGTGCGGGCCCCCAAGAGACCCAGTACTTC
v_gene: TRBV20-1; d_gene: TRBD1; j_gene: TRBJ2-2; abundance: many; CDR3aa: CSARPGQVSTGELFF; CDR3nt: TGCAGTGCTAGACCGGGACAGGTCAGCACCGGGGAGCTGTTTTTT
v_gene: TRBV20-1; d_gene: -; j_gene: TRBJ1-2; abundance: many; CDR3aa: CSARGGRANYGYTF; CDR3nt: TGCAGTGCTAGAGGGGGGCGGGCCAACTATGGCTACACCTTC
v_gene: TRBV3-1; d_gene: -; j_gene: TRBJ2-4; abundance: -; CDR3aa: CASSQDGQRKNIQYF; CDR3nt: TGTGCCAGCAGCCAAGACGGCCAGAGAAAAAACATTCAGTACTTC
v_gene: TRBV6-1; d_gene: TRBD2; j_gene: TRBJ2-7; abundance: few; CDR3aa: CASSTYGTKTTYEQYF; CDR3nt: TGTGCCAGCAGTACCTACGGGACTAAAACAACCTACGAGCAGTACTTC
v_gene: TRBV20-1; d_gene: -; j_gene: TRBJ2-1; abundance: -; CDR3aa: CSARPYGDQAVSNEQFF; CDR3nt: TGCAGTGCTAGACCGTATGGCGACCAGGCGGTTTCCAATGAGCAGTTCTTC
v_gene: TRBV28; d_gene: -; j_gene: TRBJ2-6; abundance: few; CDR3aa: CASQRTASGANVLTF; CDR3nt: TGTGCCTCTCAAAGGACAGCCTCTGGGGCCAACGTCCTGACTTTC
v_gene: TRBV7-2; d_gene: TRBD2; j_gene: TRBJ2-3; abundance: -; CDR3aa: CASSYKPSGGGADTQYF; CDR3nt: TGTGCCAGCAGCTATAAGCCTAGCGGAGGTGGGGCAGATACGCAGTATTTT
v_gene: TRBV23-1; d_gene: -; j_gene: TRBJ2-5; abundance: once; CDR3aa: CASSRTKGPQETQYF; CDR3nt: TGCGCCAGCAGTCGAACTAAAGGTCCCCAAGAGACCCAGTACTTC
v_gene: TRBV12-3/TRBV12-4; d_gene: TRBD1; j_gene: TRBJ1-5; abundance: many; CDR3aa: CASSSKGGLQPQHF; CDR3nt: TGTGCCAGCAGTTCCAAAGGGGGCCTTCAGCCCCAGCATTTT
v_gene: TRBV10-2; d_gene: TRBD1; j_gene: TRBJ2-3; abundance: many; CDR3aa: CATGQGADTQYF; CDR3nt: TGCGCCACCGGACAGGGGGCAGATACGCAGTATTTT
v_gene: TRBV2; d_gene: -; j_gene: TRBJ2-5; abundance: -; CDR3aa: CASNMLRDQETQYF; CDR3nt: TGTGCCAGCAACATGCTCCGGGACCAAGAGACCCAGTACTTC
v_gene: TRBV9; d_gene: -; j_gene: TRBJ1-2; abundance: few; CDR3aa: CASSVEAEVNYGYTF; CDR3nt: TGTGCCAGCAGCGTAGAGGCAGAAGTTAACTATGGCTACACCTTC